The T cell receptor (beta chain) under discussion was sequenced for a study of blood T cell repertoires in COVID-19. Generated by immunoSEQ multiplex PCR, the TCRdb table keeps only in-frame clones and is missing some. The table includes 20,000 to 25,000 clones, around 92% detected once. Trimming took 7 bases from V and 4 from J, leaving 23 bases between them. CDR1 is SEHNR, CDR2 FQNEAQ, per germline (reference sequence). The CDR3 loop spans 16 amino acids. The V and J genes are TRBV7-9 and TRBJ2-7, with a possible D match to TRBD1 (6 bases). This clonotype was sampled from a man between 65 and 79 years old with active COVID-19. Sequencing was performed on peripheral blood. CDR3 nucleotides: TGTGCCAGCACCCCGAAACAGGGCACCGGAAGGTACGAGCAGTACTTC. Amino acids: CASTPKQGTGRYEQYF.